The next 12 T cell receptor beta chains were all read from a single sample in a study of shared clonotypes between healthy human individuals. Repertoires were generated with immunoSEQ multiplex PCR, while TCRdb's copy carries only in-frame clones and drops some. The sample shows around 2,000,000 clones, roughly 94% of them seen only once. The specimen was naive CD4+ T cells sorted from blood. Subset given: CD45RA+ positively selected. The receptors derive from a man between 18 and 29 years old in good health.

The rearrangement uses TRBV4-1 and TRBJ2-3; D unclear. The CDR3 extends over 15 amino acids. V was clipped by 0 bases and J by 0 bases, with 7 bases between them. Germline assignment: CDR1 MGHRA and CDR2 YSYEKL. The CDR3 DNA is TGCGCCAGCAGCCAAGATCGAACTAGCACAGATACGCAGTATTTT. As protein: CASSQDRTSTDTQYF.

A word on this clone: Additional DNA sequences in this sample encode the identical CDR3. The chain recombines TRBV6-1 with TRBJ1-5; D is unclear. This CDR3 is built from 13 residues. The V and J ends lost 3 bases and 5 bases respectively, with 8 bases between them. Germline CDR1 MNHNS, CDR2 SASEGT. The CDR3 spells CASSDRKDQPQHF. The CDR3 coding sequence is TGTGCCAGCAGTGACAGGAAAGATCAGCCCCAGCATTTT.

The gene calls are TRBV6-5 and TRBJ2-1; TRBD1 agrees at 9 bases. The CDR3 sequence is 13 residues long. CDR1 and CDR2 from the germline V gene are MNHEY and SVGAGI. With V trimmed by 10 bases and J by 8 bases, 9 bases remained unmatched. The CDR3 bases are TGTGCCACCGCCGGGACAGGGATCCATGAGCAGTTCTTC. This encodes CATAGTGIHEQFF.

This sequence joins TRBV12-1 and TRBJ1-5. TRBV12-1 is a pseudogene locus. The CDR3 loop spans 14 amino acids. CDR3 residues: CARGGDVRNQPQHF. CDR3 DNA sequence: TGTGCCAGGGGGGGTGATGTTCGCAATCAGCCCCAGCATTTT.

V gene TRBV30 combines with J gene TRBJ2-5; D not resolved. This CDR3 is 12 amino acids long. The V and J ends lost 2 bases and 3 bases respectively, with 7 bases between them. Germline V lookup: CDR1 GTSNPN, CDR2 SVGIG (reference sequence). The CDR3 DNA sequence: TGTGCCTGGAGTCTCCGGGAAGAGACCCAGTACTTC. This encodes CAWSLREETQYF.

Points on this clone: Other nucleotide sequences from this sample produce the same CDR3. The V and J genes are TRBV9 and TRBJ1-1; D might be TRBD1 (6 bases). Trimming took 4 bases from V and 0 from J, leaving 13 bases between them. The germline CDR1 and CDR2 sequences are SGDLS and YYNGEE. The CDR3 loop spans 15 amino acids. The CDR3 region is CASSPTGNMNTEAFF. CDR3 in DNA: TGTGCCAGCAGCCCAACAGGGAATATGAACACTGAAGCTTTCTTT.

The chain has TRBV29-1 and TRBJ2-4; D is undetermined. V lost 3 bases to trimming and J lost 1 base, with 16 bases between them. There are 16 residues in the CDR3. Germline assignment: CDR1 SQVTM and CDR2 ANQGSEA. The CDR3 coding sequence is TGCAGCGTTGAGAGCGACGGTCCCGGGGCCAAAAACATTCAGTACTTC. Its protein is CSVESDGPGAKNIQYF.

V and J are TRBV6-5 and TRBJ2-5; D is undetermined. The CDR3 has 12 amino acids. Germline CDR1 is MNHEY and CDR2 is SVGAGI. Trimming stripped 8 bases from V and 2 bases from J, with 9 bases between. The CDR3 DNA reads TGTGCCAGCGGATGGGTTCAAGAGACCCAGTACTTC. Translation gives CASGWVQETQYF.

The chain is built from TRBV27 and TRBJ2-1; D is undetermined. Germline CDR1 is MNHEY and CDR2 is SMNVEV (reference sequence). V was clipped by 6 bases and J by 2 bases, with 5 bases between them. CDR3 length equals 12 residues. Written as DNA, the CDR3 is TGTGCCAGCAGCGCGACCTACAATGAGCAGTTCTTC. Translating gives CASSATYNEQFF.

The chain combines TRBV28 with TRBJ1-4; 10 nucleotides align to TRBD1. Germline CDR1 reads MDHEN; CDR2 reads SYDVKM. V lost 5 bases, J lost 7 bases, and 4 bases stayed unmatched. CDR3 length: 14 residues. DNA for the CDR3: TGTGCCAGCAGTCGGACAGGGGGAACTGAAAAACTGTTTTTT. Amino acids: CASSRTGGTEKLFF.

This clone was observed once. The chain carries TRBV7-6 and TRBJ1-2, with a possible D match to TRBD1 (6 bases). The V gene's germline CDR1 is SGHVS and CDR2 FNYEAQ. V lost 5 bases to trimming and J lost 7 bases, with 11 bases between them. The CDR3 is made up of 12 amino acids. CDR3 loop: CASSPQGTGYTF. The CDR3 DNA reads TGTGCCAGCAGCCCACAGGGTACTGGCTACACCTTC.

This clone was found once. This specimen includes other DNA sequences encoding the same CDR3. This chain connects TRBV11-2 to TRBJ1-3; 8 nucleotides line up with TRBD1. Trimming took 3 bases from V and 4 from J; bases not matched to a gene: 5. Germline-derived CDR1 and CDR2 are SGHAT and FQNNGV. This CDR3 contains 15 residues. CDR3 DNA: TGTGCCAGCAGCTTGGACAGGGTGGCCGGAAACACCATATATTTT. Its translation is CASSLDRVAGNTIYF.